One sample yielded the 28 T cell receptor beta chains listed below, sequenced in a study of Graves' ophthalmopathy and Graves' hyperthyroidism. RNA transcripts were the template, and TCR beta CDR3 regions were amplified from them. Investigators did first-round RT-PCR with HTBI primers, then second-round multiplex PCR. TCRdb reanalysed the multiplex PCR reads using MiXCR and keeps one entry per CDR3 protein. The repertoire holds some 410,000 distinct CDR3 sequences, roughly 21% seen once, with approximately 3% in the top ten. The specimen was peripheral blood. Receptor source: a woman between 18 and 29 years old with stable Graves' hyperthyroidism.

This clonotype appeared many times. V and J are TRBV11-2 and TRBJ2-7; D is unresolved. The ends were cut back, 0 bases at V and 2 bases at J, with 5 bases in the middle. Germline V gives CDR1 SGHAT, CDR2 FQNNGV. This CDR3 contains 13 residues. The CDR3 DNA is TGTGCCAGCAGCTTAGATGGGCCCTACGAGCAGTACTTC. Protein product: CASSLDGPYEQYF. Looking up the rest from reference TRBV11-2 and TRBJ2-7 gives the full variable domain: EAGVAQSPRYKIIEKRQSVAFWCNPISGHATLYWYQQILGQGPKLLIQFQNNGVVDDSQLPKDRFSAERLKGVDSTLKIQPAKLEDSAVYLCASSLDGPYEQYFGPGTRLTVT.

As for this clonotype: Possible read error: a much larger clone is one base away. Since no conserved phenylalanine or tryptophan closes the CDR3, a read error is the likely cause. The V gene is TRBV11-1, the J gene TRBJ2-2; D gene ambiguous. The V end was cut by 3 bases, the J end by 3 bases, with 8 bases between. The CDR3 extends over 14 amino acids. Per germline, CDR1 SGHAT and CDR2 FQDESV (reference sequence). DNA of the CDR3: TGTGCCAGCAGCTTGATCGGGTACACCGGGGAGCTGTTTTTG. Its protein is CASSLIGYTGELFL.

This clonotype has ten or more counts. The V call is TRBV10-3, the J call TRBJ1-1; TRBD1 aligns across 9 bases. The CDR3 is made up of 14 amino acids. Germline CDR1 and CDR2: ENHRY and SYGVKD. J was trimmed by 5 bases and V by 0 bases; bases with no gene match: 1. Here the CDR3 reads CAISESTGGTEAFF. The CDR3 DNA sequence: TGTGCCATCAGTGAGTCGACAGGGGGAACTGAAGCTTTCTTT.

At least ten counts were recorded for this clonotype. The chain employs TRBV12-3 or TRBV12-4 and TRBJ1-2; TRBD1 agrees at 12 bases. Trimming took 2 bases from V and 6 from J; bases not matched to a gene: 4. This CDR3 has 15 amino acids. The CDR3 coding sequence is TGTGCCAGCAGTTTAATAGGGACAGGGGGCCATGGCTACACCTTC. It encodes CASSLIGTGGHGYTF.

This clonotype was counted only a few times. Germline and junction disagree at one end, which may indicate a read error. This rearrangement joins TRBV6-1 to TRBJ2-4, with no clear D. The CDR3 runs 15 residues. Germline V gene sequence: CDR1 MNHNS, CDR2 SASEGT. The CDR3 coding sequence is TGTGCCACCAGAGATCCGTTAAGAGCCAAAAACATTAAGTACTTC. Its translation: CATRDPLRAKNIKYF.

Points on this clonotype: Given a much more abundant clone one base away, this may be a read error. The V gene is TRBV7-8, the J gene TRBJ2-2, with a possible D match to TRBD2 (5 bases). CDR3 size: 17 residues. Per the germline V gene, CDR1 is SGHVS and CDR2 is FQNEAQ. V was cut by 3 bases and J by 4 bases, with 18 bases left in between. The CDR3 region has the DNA TGTGCCAGCAGCTTCGAACGGAGGTCTTCTAGCACCGGGGAGCTGTTTTTT. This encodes CASSFERRSSSTGELFF.

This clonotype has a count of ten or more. DNA for the CDR3: TGTGCCAGCAGCTTAGGCTCAGGGTACCAAGAGACCCAGTACTTC. Encoded protein: CASSLGSGYQETQYF. This chain connects TRBV11-2 to TRBJ2-5; D is possibly TRBD1 (5 bases). The CDR3 has 15 residues. CDR1 and CDR2 from the germline V gene are SGHAT and FQNNGV. V was trimmed by 1 base and J by 0 bases, leaving 9 bases between them.

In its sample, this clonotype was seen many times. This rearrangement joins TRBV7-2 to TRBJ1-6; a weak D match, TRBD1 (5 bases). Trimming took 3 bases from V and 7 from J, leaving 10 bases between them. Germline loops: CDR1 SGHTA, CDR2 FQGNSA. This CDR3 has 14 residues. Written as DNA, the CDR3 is TGTGCCAGCAGCTTGGGACCTGGGAATTCACCCCTCCACTTT. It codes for CASSLGPGNSPLHF.

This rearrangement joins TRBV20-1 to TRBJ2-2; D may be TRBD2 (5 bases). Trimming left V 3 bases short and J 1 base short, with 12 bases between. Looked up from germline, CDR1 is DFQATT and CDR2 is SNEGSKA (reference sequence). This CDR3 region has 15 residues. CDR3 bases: TGCAGTGCTAGTCCCTTGGCGGGGAACACCGGGGAGCTGTTTTTT. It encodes CSASPLAGNTGELFF.

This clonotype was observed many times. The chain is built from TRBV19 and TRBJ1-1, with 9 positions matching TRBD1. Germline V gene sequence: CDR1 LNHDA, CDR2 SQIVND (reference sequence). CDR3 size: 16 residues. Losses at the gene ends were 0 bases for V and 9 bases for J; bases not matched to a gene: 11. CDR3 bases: TGTGCCAGTAGTATAGAGCGGGACAGGGCGACCGACCAAGCTTTCTTT. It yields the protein CASSIERDRATDQAFF.

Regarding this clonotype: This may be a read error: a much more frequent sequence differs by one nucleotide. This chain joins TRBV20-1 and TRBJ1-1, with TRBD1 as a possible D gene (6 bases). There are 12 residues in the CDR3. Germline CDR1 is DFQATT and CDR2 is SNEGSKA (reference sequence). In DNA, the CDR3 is TGCAGTGCGCCAGGGGTGGGCACTGAAGTTTTCTTT. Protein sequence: CSAPGVGTEVFF.

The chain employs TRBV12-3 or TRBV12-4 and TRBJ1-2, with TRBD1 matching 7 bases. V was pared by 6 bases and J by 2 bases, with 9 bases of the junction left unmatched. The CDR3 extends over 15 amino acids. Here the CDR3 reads CASSPGTAGNYGYTF. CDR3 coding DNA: TGTGCCAGCAGCCCCGGGACAGCAGGAAACTATGGCTACACCTTC.

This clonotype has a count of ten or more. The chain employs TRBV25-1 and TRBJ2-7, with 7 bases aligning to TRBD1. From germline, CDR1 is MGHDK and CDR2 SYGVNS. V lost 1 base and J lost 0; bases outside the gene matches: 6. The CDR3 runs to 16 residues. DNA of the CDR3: TGTGCCAGCAGTGAATCACGTGCAGGGGGCTCCTACGAGCAGTACTTC. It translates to CASSESRAGGSYEQYF.

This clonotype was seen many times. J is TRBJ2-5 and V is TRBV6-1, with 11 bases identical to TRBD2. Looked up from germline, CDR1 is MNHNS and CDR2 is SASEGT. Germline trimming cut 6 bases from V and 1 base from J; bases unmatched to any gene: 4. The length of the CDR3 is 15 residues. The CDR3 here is CASRDGTSGQETQYF. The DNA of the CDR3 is TGTGCCAGCAGGGATGGGACTAGCGGCCAAGAGACCCAGTACTTC.

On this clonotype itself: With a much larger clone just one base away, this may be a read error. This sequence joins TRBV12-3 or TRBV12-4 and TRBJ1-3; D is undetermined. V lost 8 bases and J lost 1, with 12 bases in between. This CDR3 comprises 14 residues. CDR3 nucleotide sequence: TGTGCCAGCGCCCGTTTAGATTCTGGAAACACCATATATTTT. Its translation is CASARLDSGNTIYF.

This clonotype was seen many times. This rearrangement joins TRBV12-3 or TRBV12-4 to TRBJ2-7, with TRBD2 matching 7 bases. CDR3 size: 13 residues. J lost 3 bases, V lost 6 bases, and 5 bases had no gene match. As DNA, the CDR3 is TGTGCCAGCAGCCCCGGACTAGTCTACGAGCAGTACTTC. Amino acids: CASSPGLVYEQYF.

The CDR3 DNA reads TGTGCCAGCAGCGACAGGTTACAGAGAGCTGAAGCTTTCTTT. This encodes CASSDRLQRAEAFF. The gene calls are TRBV6-1 and TRBJ1-1; weak D call: TRBD1 (6 bases). In germline, CDR1 is MNHNS, CDR2 SASEGT. This CDR3 contains 14 residues. The germline V and J ends were trimmed by 6 bases and 6 bases, with 17 bases remaining between them.

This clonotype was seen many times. CDR3 DNA sequence: TGCAGCGCACGGGGGTGGGGGTCCTACGAGCAGTACTTC. Encoded protein: CSARGWGSYEQYF. The chain joins TRBV29-1 to TRBJ2-7; a possible D gene is TRBD2 (6 bases). Between the trimmed V and J ends, which lost 7 bases and 1 base, there was a span of 14 bases. CDR1 and CDR2 from the germline V gene are SQVTM and ANQGSEA. This CDR3 is 13 amino acids long.

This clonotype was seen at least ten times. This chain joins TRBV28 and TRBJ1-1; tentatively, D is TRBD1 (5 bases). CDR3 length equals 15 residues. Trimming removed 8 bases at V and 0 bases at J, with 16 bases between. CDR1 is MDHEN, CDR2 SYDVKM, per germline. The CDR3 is CASEPIGEMNTEAFF. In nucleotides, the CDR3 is TGTGCCAGCGAGCCCATAGGGGAAATGAACACTGAAGCTTTCTTT.

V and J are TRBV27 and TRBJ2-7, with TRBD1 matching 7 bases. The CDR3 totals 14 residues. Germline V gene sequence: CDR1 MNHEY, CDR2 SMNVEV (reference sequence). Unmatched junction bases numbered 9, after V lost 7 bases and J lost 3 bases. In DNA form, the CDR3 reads TGTGCCAGCATCCCCGCGACAGGGAGCTACGAGCAGTACTTC. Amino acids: CASIPATGSYEQYF.

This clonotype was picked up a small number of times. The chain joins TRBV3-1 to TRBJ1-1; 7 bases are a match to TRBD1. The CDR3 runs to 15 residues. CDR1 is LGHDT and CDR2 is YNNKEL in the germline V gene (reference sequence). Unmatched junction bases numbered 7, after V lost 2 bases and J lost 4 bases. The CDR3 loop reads CASSQPTGVSTEAFF. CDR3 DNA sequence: TGTGCCAGCAGCCAACCAACAGGGGTTAGCACTGAAGCTTTCTTT. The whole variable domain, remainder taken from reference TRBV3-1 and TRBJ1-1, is DTAVSQTPKYLVTQMGNDKSIKCEQNLGHDTMYWYKQDSKKFLKIMFSYNNKELIINETVPNRFSPKSPDKAHLNLHINSLELGDSAVYFCASSQPTGVSTEAFFGQGTRLTVV.

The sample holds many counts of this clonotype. As DNA, the CDR3 is TGTGCCAGCAGCCCTCGGACCTATGGCTACACCTTC. This gives the protein CASSPRTYGYTF. V gene TRBV7-9 combines with J gene TRBJ1-2, with unresolved D. This CDR3 has 12 amino acids. The germline V gene encodes CDR1 SEHNR and CDR2 FQNEAQ (reference sequence). Trimming left V 5 bases short and J 4 bases short, with 8 bases between. The full variable domain, its missing parts supplied by reference TRBV7-9 and TRBJ1-2, is DTGVSQNPRHKITKRGQNVTFRCDPISEHNRLYWYRQTLGQGPEFLTYFQNEAQLEKSRLLSDRFSAERPKGSFSTLEIQRTEQGDSAMYLCASSPRTYGYTFGSGTRLTVV.

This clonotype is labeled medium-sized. The CDR3 sequence is CASSLGLALGIEETQYF. The CDR3 nucleotides read TGTGCCAGCAGTTTGGGGCTAGCTCTAGGGATAGAAGAGACCCAGTACTTC. This chain links TRBV12-3 or TRBV12-4 with TRBJ2-5; tentatively, D is TRBD1 or TRBD2 (5 bases each). CDR3 length: 17 residues. V dropped 3 bases and J dropped 3 bases, with 20 bases sitting between them.

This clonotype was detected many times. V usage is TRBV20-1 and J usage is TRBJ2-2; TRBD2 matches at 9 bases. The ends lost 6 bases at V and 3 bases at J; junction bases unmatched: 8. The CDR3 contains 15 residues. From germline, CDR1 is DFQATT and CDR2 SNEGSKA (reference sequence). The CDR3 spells CSAGIAGVDTGELFF. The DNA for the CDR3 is TGCAGTGCCGGCATAGCGGGAGTCGACACCGGGGAGCTGTTTTTT.

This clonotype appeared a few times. The CDR3 sequence: CAISAREFIGELFF. CDR3 DNA sequence: TGTGCCATCAGTGCGCGGGAGTTCATCGGGGAGCTGTTTTTT. The chain is built from TRBV10-3 and TRBJ2-2, with 7 bases aligning to TRBD2. V shed 4 bases and J 7 bases; nucleotides not matched to a gene: 6. This CDR3 has 14 amino acids. Germline V gene sequence: CDR1 ENHRY, CDR2 SYGVKD.

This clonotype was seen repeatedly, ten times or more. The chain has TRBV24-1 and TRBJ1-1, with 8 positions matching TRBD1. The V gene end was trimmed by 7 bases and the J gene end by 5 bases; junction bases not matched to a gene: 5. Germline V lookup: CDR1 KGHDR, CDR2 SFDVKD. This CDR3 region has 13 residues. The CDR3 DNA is TGTGCCACCAGCGGGACAGGTGCTACTGAAGCTTTCTTT. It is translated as CATSGTGATEAFF.

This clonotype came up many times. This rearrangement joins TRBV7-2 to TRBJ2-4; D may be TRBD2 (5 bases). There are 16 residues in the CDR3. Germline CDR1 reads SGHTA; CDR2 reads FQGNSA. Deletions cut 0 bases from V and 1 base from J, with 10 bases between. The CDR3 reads CASSLAPPGAKNIQYF. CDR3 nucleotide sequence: TGTGCCAGCAGCTTAGCGCCTCCGGGGGCCAAAAACATTCAGTACTTC.

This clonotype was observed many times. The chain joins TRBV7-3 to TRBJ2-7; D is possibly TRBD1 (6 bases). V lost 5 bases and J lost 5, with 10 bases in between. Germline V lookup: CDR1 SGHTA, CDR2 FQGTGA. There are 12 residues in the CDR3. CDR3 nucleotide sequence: TGTGCCAGCAGCCCTACAGGGAACGAGCAGTACTTC. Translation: CASSPTGNEQYF.